The TCR beta chain described here comes from a study of response to subunit inactivated influenza vaccine. This clonotype was seen more than once but under ten times. TCRdb recomputed calls from the RT-PCR reads with MiXCR, one row per CDR3 protein. The data contain 500,000 or so distinct CDR3 sequences, approximately 15% of them singletons. The CDR3 is 15 amino acids. The germline V and J ends were trimmed by 7 bases and 1 base, with 16 bases remaining between them. CDR1 LNHDA and CDR2 SQIVND come from the germline V gene (reference sequence). Sequences were derived from CD4+ T cells sorted from PBMCs, sampled approximately 25 months after vaccination. This sequence was found in a man between 50 and 69 years old who received an inactivated influenza vaccine. V and J are TRBV19 and TRBJ1-2; D ambiguous. CDR3 protein: CASTPFLGNNYGYTF. As DNA, the CDR3 is TGTGCCAGTACCCCCTTCCTCGGGAATAACTATGGCTACACCTTC.